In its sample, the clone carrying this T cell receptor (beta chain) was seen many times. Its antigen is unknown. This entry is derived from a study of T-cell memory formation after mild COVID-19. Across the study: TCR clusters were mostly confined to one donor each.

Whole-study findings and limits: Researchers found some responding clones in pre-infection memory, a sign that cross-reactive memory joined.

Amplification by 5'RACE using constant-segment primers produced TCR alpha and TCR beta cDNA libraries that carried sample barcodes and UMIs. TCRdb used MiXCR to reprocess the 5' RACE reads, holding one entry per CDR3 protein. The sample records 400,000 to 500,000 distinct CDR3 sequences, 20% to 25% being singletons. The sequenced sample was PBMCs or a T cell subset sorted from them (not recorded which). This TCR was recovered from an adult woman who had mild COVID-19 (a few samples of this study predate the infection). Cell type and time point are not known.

In DNA, the CDR3 is TGTGCCACCCCGCCGGGTTACACCGGGGAGCTGTTTTTT. The encoded protein is CATPPGYTGELFF. This chain links TRBV7-9 with TRBJ2-2, with no clear D. V was clipped by 10 bases and J by 3 bases, with 12 bases between them. The CDR3 length is 13 residues. Germline V CDR1 and CDR2: SEHNR, FQNEAQ (reference sequence).